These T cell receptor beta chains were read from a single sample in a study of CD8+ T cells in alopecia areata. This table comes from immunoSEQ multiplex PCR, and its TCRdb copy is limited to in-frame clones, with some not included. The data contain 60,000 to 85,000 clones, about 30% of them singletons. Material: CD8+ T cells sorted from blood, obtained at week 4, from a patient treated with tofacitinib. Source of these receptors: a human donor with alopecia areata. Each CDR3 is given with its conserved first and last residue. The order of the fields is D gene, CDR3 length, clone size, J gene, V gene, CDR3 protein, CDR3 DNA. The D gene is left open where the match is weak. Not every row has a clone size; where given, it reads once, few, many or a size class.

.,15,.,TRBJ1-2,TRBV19,CASSTSTGIHYGYTF,TGTGCCAGTAGCACTTCGACAGGAATACACTATGGCTACACCTTC
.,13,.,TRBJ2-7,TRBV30,CAWRLQGVYEQYF,TGTGCCTGGAGATTACAGGGCGTCTACGAGCAGTACTTC
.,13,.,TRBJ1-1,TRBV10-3,CAISESTATEAFF,TGTGCCATCAGTGAGTCGACCGCAACTGAAGCTTTCTTT
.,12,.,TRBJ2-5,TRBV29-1,CSVEREEETQYF,TGCAGCGTTGAAAGGGAAGAAGAGACCCAGTACTTC
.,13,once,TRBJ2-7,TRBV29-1,CSVEGSRAYEQYF,TGCAGCGTTGAAGGGTCCAGGGCGTACGAGCAGTACTTC
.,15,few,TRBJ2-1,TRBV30,CAWSLGDYHYNEQFF,TGTGCCTGGAGTCTTGGAGACTATCACTACAATGAGCAGTTCTTC
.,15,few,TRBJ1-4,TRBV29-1,CSAGVGPTTNEKLFF,TGCAGCGCCGGGGTGGGACCCACAACTAATGAAAAACTGTTTTTT
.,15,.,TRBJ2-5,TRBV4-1,CASSQDLGGQETQYF,TGCGCCAGCAGCCAAGATCTGGGGGGCCAAGAGACCCAGTACTTC
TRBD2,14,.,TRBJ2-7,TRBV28,CASIGLAASGEQYF,TGTGCCAGCATCGGACTAGCGGCCTCGGGGGAGCAGTACTTC
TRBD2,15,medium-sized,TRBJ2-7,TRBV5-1,CASSSAGGPYYEQYF,TGCGCCAGCAGCTCAGCGGGAGGACCCTACTACGAGCAGTACTTC
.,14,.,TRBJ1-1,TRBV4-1,CASSHEPGITEAFF,TGCGCCAGCAGCCATGAACCAGGAATCACTGAAGCTTTCTTT
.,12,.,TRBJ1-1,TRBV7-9,CASSREDTEAFF,TGTGCCAGCAGCAGGGAGGACACTGAAGCTTTCTTT
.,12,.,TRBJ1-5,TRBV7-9,CASSLRGQPQHF,TGTGCCAGCAGCTTACGAGGTCAGCCCCAGCATTTT
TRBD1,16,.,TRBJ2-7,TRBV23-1,CASSHPPEGTGHEQYF,TGCGCCAGCAGTCACCCCCCCGAGGGGACAGGGCACGAGCAGTACTTC
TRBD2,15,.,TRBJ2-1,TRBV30,CAWSFLAGGYNEQFF,TGTGCCTGGAGTTTTCTAGCGGGAGGATACAATGAGCAGTTCTTC
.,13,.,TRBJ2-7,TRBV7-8,CASSLHGVNEQYF,TGTGCCAGCAGCTTACACGGGGTTAACGAGCAGTACTTC
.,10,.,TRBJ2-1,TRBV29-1,CSVVSQECFF,TGCAGCGTTGTTAGCCAGGAATGTTTCTTC
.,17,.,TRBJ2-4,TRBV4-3,CASSQDRELIAKNIQYF,TGCGCCAGCAGCCAAGATCGGGAGCTCATAGCCAAAAACATTCAGTACTTC
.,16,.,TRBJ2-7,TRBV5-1,CASSLVQGPLDYEQYF,TGCGCCAGCAGCTTGGTCCAAGGACCCCTTGACTACGAGCAGTACTTC
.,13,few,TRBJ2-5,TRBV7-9,CASSTRQQETQYF,TGTGCCAGCAGCACGCGACAGCAAGAGACCCAGTACTTC
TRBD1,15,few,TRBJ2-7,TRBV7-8,CASSFPGQGAYEQYF,TGTGCCAGCAGCTTCCCGGGACAGGGGGCCTACGAGCAGTACTTC
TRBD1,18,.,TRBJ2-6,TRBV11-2,CASSPSGTESSGANVLTF,TGTGCCAGCAGCCCATCCGGGACAGAGTCCTCTGGGGCCAACGTCCTGACTTTC
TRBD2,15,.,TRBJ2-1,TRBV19,CASSILAGGFNEQFF,TGTGCCAGTAGTATCCTAGCGGGAGGTTTCAATGAGCAGTTCTTC